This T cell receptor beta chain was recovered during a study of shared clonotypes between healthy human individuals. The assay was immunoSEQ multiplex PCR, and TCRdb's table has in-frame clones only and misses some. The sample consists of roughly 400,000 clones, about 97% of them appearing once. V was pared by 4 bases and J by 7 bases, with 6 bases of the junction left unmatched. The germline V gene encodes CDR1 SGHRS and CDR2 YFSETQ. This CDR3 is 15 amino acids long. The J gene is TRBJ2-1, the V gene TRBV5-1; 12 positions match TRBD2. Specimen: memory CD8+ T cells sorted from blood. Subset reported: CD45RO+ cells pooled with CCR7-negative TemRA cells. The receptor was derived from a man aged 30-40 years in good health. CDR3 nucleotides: TGCGCCAGCAGCCAGACTAGCGGGAGAGAGAATGAGCAGTTCTTC. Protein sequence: CASSQTSGRENEQFF.